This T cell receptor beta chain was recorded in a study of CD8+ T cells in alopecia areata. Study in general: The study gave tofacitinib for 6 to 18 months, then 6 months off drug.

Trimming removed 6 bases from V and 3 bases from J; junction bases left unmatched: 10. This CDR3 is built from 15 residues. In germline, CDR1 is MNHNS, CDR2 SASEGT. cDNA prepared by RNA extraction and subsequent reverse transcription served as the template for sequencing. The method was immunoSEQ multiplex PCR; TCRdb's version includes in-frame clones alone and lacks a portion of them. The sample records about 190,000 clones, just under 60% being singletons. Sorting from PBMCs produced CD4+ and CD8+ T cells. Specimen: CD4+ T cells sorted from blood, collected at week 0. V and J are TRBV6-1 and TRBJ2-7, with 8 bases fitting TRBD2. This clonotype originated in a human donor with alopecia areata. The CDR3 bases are TGTGCCAGCAGGCCGGGAGGGGGTCTAAGCTACGAGCAGTACTTC. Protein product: CASRPGGGLSYEQYF.